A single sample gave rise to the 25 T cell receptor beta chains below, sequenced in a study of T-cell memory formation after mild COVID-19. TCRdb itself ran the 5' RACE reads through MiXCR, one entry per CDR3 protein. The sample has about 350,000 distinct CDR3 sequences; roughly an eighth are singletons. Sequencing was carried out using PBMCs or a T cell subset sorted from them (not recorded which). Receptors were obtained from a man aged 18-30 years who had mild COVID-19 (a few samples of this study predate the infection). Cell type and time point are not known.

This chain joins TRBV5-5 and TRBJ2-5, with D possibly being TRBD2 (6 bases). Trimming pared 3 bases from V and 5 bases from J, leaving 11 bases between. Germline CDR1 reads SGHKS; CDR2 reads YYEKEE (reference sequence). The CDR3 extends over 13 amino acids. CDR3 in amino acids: CASSWGVRETQYF. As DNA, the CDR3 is TGTGCCAGCAGCTGGGGGGTCCGGGAGACCCAGTACTTC. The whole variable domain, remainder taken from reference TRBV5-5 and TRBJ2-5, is DAGVTQSPTHLIKTRGQQVTLRCSPISGHKSVSWYQQVLGQGPQFIFQYYEKEERGRGNFPDRFSARQFPNYSSELNVNALLLGDSALYLCASSWGVRETQYFGPGTRLLVL.

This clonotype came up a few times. The CDR3 loop reads CSARQGAVWGYTF. CDR3 in DNA: TGCAGCGCACGACAGGGGGCGGTATGGGGCTACACCTTC. This chain links TRBV29-1 with TRBJ1-2, with 10 bases matching TRBD1. This CDR3 contains 13 residues. Germline values: CDR1 SQVTM, CDR2 ANQGSEA. The junction had 10 bases not matched to a gene; V was cut back by 7 bases and J by 8 bases.

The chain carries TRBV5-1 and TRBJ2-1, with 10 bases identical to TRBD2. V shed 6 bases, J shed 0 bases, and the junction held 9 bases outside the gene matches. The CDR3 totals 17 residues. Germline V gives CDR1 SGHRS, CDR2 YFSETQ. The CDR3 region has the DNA TGCGCCAGCATGTCTAGCGGGGGTTTGAGCTCCTACAATGAGCAGTTCTTC. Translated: CASMSSGGLSSYNEQFF.

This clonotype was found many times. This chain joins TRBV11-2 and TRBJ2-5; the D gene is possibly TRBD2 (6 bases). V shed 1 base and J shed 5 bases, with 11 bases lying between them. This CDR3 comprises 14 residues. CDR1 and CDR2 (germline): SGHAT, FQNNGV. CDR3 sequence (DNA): TGTGCCAGCAGCTTAGCGGGCGGGGCCGAGACCCAGTACTTC. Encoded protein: CASSLAGGAETQYF.

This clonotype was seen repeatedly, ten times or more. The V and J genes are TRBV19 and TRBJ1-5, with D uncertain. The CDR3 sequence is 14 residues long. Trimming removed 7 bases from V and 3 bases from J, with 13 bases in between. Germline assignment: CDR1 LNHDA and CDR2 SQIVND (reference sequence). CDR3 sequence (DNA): TGTGCCAGTAACCCTCCAGCGCCCAATCAGCCCCAGCATTTT. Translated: CASNPPAPNQPQHF.

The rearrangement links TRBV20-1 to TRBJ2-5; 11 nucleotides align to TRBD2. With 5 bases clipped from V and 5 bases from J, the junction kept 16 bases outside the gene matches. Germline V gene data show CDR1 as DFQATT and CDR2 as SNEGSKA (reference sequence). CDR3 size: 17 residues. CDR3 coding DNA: TGCAGTGCTCGGGCGTTTAGCGGGGGGGCCGTAGAGGAGACCCAGTACTTC. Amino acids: CSARAFSGGAVEETQYF.

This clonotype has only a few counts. This CDR3 reads CASRPGTDYGYTF. The DNA of the CDR3 is TGTGCCAGCAGGCCCGGGACGGATTATGGCTACACCTTC. The chain combines TRBV6-2 or TRBV6-3 with TRBJ1-2, with D tentatively TRBD1 (5 bases). This CDR3 comprises 13 residues. Germline V CDR1 and CDR2: MNHEY, SVGEGT. The germline V and J ends were trimmed by 6 bases and 5 bases, with 13 bases remaining between them.

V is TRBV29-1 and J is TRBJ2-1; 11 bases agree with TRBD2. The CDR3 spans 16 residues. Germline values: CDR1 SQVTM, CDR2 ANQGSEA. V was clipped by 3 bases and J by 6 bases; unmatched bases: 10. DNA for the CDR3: TGCAGCGTTGACCTTACTAGCGGGGGAGGGGTCAATGAGCAGTTCTTC. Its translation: CSVDLTSGGGVNEQFF.

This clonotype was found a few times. The CDR3 here is CASSLGYGSYEQYV. Written as DNA, the CDR3 is TGTGCCAGCAGTTTAGGGTACGGTTCCTACGAGCAGTACGTC. The chain recombines TRBV12-3 or TRBV12-4 with TRBJ2-7; no firm D call. V dropped 1 base and J dropped 1 base, with 8 bases sitting between them. The CDR3 is made up of 14 amino acids.

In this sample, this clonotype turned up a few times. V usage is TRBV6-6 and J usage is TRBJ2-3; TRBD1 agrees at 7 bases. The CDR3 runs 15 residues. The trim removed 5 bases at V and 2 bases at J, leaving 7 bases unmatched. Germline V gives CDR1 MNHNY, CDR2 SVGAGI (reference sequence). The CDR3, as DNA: TGTGCCAGCAGTCCCTTGGGACAGCTCACAGATACGCAGTATTTT. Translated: CASSPLGQLTDTQYF.

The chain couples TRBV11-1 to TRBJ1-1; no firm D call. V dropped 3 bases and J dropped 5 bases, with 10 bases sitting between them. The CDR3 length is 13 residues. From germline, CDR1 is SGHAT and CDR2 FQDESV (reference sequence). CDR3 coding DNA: TGTGCCAGCAGCTTTTCAGGTGATACTGAAGCTTTCTTT. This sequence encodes CASSFSGDTEAFF.

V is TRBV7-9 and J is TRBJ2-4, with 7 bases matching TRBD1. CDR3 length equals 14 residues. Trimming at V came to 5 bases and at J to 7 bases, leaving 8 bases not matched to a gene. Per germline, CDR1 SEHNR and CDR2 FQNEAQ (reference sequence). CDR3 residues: CASSLQGLRNIQYF. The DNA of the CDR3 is TGTGCCAGCAGCCTACAGGGGTTGAGGAACATTCAGTACTTC.

The CDR3 spells CASSSLPGRGSGANVLTF. DNA of the CDR3: TGTGCCAGCAGTTCCCTCCCAGGAAGGGGGTCTGGGGCCAACGTCCTGACTTTC. This chain links TRBV27 with TRBJ2-6; tentative D call: TRBD1 (6 bases). CDR3 length: 18 amino acids. Germline CDR1 is MNHEY and CDR2 is SMNVEV (reference sequence). Between the trimmed V and J ends, which lost 4 bases and 1 base, there was a span of 17 bases.

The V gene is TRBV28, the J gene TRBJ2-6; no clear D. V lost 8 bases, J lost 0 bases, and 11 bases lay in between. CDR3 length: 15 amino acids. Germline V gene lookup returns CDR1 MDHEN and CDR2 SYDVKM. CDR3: CASRLLDSGANVLTF. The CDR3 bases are TGTGCCAGCCGCCTACTCGACTCTGGGGCCAACGTCCTGACTTTC.

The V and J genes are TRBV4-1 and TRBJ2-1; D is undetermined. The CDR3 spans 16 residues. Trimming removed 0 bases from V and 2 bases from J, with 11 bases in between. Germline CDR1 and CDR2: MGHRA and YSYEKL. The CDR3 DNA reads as TGCGCCAGCAGCCAAGAGCCCGGGCTGACCTACAATGAGCAGTTCTTC. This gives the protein CASSQEPGLTYNEQFF.

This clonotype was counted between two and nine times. The CDR3 DNA sequence: TGTGCCAGCAGAAGCCTCGGGGGGCCCCAAGAGACCCAGTACTTC. Its translation: CASRSLGGPQETQYF. This chain joins TRBV12-3 or TRBV12-4 and TRBJ2-5; perhaps TRBD2 as D (7 bases). This CDR3 has 15 amino acids. With 6 bases removed from V and 1 base from J, the gap between germline ends came to 15 bases.

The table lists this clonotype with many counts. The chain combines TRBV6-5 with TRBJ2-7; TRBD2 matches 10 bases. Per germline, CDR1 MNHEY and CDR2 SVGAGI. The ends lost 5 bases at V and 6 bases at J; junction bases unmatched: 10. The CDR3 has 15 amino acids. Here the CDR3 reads CASSVNSGGPFEQYF. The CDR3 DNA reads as TGTGCCAGCAGTGTAAATAGCGGGGGGCCTTTCGAGCAGTACTTC.

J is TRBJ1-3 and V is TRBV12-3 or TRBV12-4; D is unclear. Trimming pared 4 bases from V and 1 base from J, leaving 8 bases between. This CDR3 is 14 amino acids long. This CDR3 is CASSSYGSGNTIYF. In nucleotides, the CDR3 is TGTGCCAGCAGTTCATACGGATCTGGAAACACCATATATTTT.

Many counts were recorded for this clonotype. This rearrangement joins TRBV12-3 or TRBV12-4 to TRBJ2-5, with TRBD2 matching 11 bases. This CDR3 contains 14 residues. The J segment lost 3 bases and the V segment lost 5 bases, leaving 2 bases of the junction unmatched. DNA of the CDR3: TGTGCCAGCAGTGAGGGACTAGCGGAAGAGACCCAGTACTTC. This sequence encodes CASSEGLAEETQYF.

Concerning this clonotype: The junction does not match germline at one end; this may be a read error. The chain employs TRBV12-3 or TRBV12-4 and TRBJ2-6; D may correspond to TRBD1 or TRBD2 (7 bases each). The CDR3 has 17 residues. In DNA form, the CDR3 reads TGTGCAAGCACCCCGGGGAGGGGGCAAGCTGGGGCCAACGTCCTGACTTTC. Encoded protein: CASTPGRGQAGANVLTF.

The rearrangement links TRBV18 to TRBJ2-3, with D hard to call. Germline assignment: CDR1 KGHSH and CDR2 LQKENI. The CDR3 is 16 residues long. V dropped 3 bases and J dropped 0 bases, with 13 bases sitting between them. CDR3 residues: CASSPTAASSTDTQYF. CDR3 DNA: TGTGCCAGCTCACCGACCGCGGCCAGTAGCACAGATACGCAGTATTTT.

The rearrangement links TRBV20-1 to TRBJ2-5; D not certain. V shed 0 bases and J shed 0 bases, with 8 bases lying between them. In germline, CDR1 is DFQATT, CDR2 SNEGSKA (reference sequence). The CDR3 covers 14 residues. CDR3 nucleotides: TGCAGTGCTAGAGATGGCAGGTACCAAGAGACCCAGTACTTC. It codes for CSARDGRYQETQYF.

The CDR3 coding sequence is TGTGCCAGCAGCTCCCAGGGGACAGGTATTGGGGAGACCCAGTACTTC. Translation: CASSSQGTGIGETQYF. This chain connects TRBV7-9 to TRBJ2-5, with 8 bases fitting TRBD1. Germline loops: CDR1 SEHNR, CDR2 FQNEAQ (reference sequence). V gave up 4 bases and J gave up 5 bases; unmatched junction bases: 12. The CDR3 has 16 amino acids.

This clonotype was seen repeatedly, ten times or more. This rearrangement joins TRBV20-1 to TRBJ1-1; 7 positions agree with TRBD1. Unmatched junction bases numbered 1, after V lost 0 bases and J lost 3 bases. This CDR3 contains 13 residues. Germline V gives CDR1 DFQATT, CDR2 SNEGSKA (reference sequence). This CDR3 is CSAREQGDTEAFF. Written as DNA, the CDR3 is TGCAGTGCTAGAGAGCAGGGGGACACTGAAGCTTTCTTT.

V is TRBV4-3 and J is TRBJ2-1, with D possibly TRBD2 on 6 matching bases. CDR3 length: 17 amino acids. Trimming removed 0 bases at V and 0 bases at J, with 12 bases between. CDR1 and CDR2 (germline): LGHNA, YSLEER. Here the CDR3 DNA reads TGCGCCAGCAGCCAAGAACGCGGGGCAAGCTCCTACAATGAGCAGTTCTTC. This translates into CASSQERGASSYNEQFF.